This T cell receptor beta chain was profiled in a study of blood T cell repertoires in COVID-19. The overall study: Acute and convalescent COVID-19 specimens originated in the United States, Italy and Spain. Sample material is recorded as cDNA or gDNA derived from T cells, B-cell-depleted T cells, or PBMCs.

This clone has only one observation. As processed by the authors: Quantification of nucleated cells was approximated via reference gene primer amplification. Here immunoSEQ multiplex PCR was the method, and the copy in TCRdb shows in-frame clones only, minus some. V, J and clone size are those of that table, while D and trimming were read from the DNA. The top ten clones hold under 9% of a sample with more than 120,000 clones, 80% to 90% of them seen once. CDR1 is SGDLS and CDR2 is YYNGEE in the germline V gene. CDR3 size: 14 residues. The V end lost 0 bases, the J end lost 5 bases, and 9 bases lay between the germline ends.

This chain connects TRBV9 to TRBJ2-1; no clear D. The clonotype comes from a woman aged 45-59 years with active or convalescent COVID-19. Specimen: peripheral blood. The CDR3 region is CASSVASGHNEQFF. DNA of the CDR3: TGTGCCAGCAGCGTAGCGTCTGGCCACAATGAGCAGTTCTTC.